These 7 T cell receptor beta chains were all obtained from the same sample, sequenced in a study of siplizumab effects on memory and regulatory T cells. The method was immunoSEQ multiplex PCR; TCRdb's version includes in-frame clones alone and lacks a portion of them. The sample lists around 100,000 clones; approximately 94% were seen once. Sequencing was done on a sample of non-Treg CD4+ T cells sorted from blood. These TCRs come from a human donor in good health.

V is TRBV27 and J is TRBJ2-6; no definite D call. Germline values: CDR1 MNHEY, CDR2 SMNVEV (reference sequence). With 11 bases removed from V and 0 bases from J, the gap between germline ends came to 20 bases. The CDR3 is 17 residues long. CDR3 in amino acids: CAQLILSIPSGANVLTF. For the CDR3, the DNA is TGTGCCCAGTTGATCTTGTCGATACCCTCTGGGGCCAACGTCCTGACTTTC.

V and J are TRBV21-1 and TRBJ2-7; TRBD1 reflects the table's D call only, with no check against the DNA. TRBV21-1 is a pseudogene locus. The CDR3 is made up of 14 amino acids. CDR3 nucleotides: TGTGCCAGCAGCAAAGTGGAACAGACGAACGAGCAGTACTTC. Its protein is CASSKVEQTNEQYF.

The CDR3 DNA follows: TGTGCCAGTAGTGCGGCCTGGAAGGACGAGCAGTACTTC. Encoded protein: CASSAAWKDEQYF. The V call is TRBV19, the J call TRBJ2-7; D is unresolved. Germline V gives CDR1 LNHDA, CDR2 SQIVND (reference sequence). V was clipped by 5 bases and J by 5 bases, with 13 bases between them. This CDR3 is 13 amino acids long.

This chain connects TRBV4-1 to TRBJ1-2, with a weak D call TRBD1 (6 bases). The V end was cut by 0 bases, the J end by 5 bases, with 13 bases between. This CDR3 is built from 15 residues. The germline V gene encodes CDR1 MGHRA and CDR2 YSYEKL. DNA for the CDR3: TGCGCCAGCAGCCAAGACCAGAGACAGGCATATGGCTACACCTTC. Translated: CASSQDQRQAYGYTF.

The chain recombines TRBV28 with TRBJ2-2; TRBD2 is a possible D gene (6 bases). Trimming took off 5 bases at V and 6 bases at J, with 7 bases between the two ends. Germline V gene data show CDR1 as MDHEN and CDR2 as SYDVKM. The length of the CDR3 is 12 residues. The CDR3 DNA sequence: TGTGCCAGCAGTGCTAGCGCCGGGGAGCTGTTTTTT. Its protein product is CASSASAGELFF.

The J gene is TRBJ2-7, the V gene TRBV5-1; 9 bases map to TRBD2. Per germline, CDR1 SGHRS and CDR2 YFSETQ. The CDR3 runs to 14 residues. The junction had 4 bases not matched to a gene; V was cut back by 2 bases and J by 4 bases. CDR3 region: CASSFGGRAYEQYF. The CDR3, as DNA: TGCGCCAGCAGCTTTGGCGGGAGGGCATACGAGCAGTACTTC. The full variable domain, rest sourced from reference TRBV5-1 and TRBJ2-7, is KAGVTQTPRYLIKTRGQQVTLSCSPISGHRSVSWYQQTPGQGLQFLFEYFSETQRNKGNFPGRFSGRQFSNSRSEMNVSTLELGDSALYLCASSFGGRAYEQYFGPGTRLTVT.

The gene calls are TRBV14 and TRBJ2-3, with D perhaps TRBD1 or TRBD2 (5 bases each). Germline-derived CDR1 and CDR2 are SGHDN and FVKESK. The CDR3 is 15 residues long. With 6 bases removed from V and 4 bases from J, the gap between germline ends came to 17 bases. In nucleotides, the CDR3 is TGTGCCAGCAGTACGGGACGTCTCACCTCAGATACGCAGTATTTT. Protein sequence: CASSTGRLTSDTQYF. The variable domain in full, completed from reference TRBV14 and TRBJ2-3, reads EAGVTQFPSHSVIEKGQTVTLRCDPISGHDNLYWYRRVMGKEIKFLLHFVKESKQDESGMPNNRFLAERTGGTYSTLKVQPAELEDSGVYFCASSTGRLTSDTQYFGPGTRLTVL.